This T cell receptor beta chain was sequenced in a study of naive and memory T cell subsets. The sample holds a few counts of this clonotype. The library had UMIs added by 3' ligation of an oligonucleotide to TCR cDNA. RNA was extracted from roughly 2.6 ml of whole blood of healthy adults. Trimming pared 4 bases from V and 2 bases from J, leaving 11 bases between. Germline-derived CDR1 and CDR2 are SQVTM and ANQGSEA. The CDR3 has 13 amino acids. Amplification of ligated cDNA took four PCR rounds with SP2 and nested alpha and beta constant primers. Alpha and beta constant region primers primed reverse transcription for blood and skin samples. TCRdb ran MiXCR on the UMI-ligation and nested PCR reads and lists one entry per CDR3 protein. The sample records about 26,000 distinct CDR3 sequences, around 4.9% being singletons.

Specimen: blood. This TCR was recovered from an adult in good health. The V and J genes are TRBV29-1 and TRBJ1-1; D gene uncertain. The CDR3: CSVGGYPNTEAFF. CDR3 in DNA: TGCAGCGTTGGAGGTTACCCTAACACTGAAGCTTTCTTT.